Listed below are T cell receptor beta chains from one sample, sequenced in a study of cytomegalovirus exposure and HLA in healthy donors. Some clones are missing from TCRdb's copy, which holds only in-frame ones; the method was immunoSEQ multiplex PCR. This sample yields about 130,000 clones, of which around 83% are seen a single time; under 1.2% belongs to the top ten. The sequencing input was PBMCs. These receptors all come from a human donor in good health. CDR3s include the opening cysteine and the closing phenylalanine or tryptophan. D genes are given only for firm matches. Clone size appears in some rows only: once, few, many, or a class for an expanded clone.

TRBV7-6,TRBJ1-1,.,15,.,TGTGCCAGCAGCTTAGCGGTCGGGGTTAGCGGTAGCGCTTTCTTT,CASSLAVGVSGSAFF
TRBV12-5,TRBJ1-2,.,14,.,TGTGCTAGTGGTTTGGGTGTAGCTAACTATGGCTACACCTTC,CASGLGVANYGYTF
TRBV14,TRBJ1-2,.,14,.,TGTGCCAGCAGCCACCGGGACATCTTCTATGGCTACACCTTC,CASSHRDIFYGYTF
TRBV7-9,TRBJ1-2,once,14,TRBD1,TGTGCCAGTCGGGACAGCAACGAAAACTATGGCTACACCTTC,CASRDSNENYGYTF
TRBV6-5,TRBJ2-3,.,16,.,TGTGCCAGCAGTTACTCGGAGGTCTATAGCACAGATACGCAGTATTTT,CASSYSEVYSTDTQYF
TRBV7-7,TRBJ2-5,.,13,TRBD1,TGTGCTAGCAGTAAGGACAGGGAAGAGACCCAGTACTTC,CASSKDREETQYF
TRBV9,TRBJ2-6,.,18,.,TGTGCCAGCAGCCCGCCCGGGACTTCCCGGTCTGGGGCCAACGTCCTGACTTTC,CASSPPGTSRSGANVLTF
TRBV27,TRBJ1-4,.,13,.,TGTGCCAGCAGTATGTACATGGGCGAAAAACTGTTTTTT,CASSMYMGEKLFF
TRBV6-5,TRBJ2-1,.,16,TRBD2,TGTGCCAGCAGTTACAGGGCTAGCGGGCGGGACAATGAGCAGTTCTTC,CASSYRASGRDNEQFF
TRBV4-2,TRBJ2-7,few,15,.,TGTGCCAGCAGCCAAGAAGTTATCTCCTACTACGAGCAGTACTTC,CASSQEVISYYEQYF
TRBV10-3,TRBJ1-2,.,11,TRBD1,TGTGCCATCAGGACAGGGAATGGCTACACCTTC,CAIRTGNGYTF
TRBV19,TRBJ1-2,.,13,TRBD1,TGTGCCAGCGGAACCGGGACAGAGTATGGCTACACCTTC,CASGTGTEYGYTF
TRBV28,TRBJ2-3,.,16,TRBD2,TGTGCCAGCAGACCTTGGGGGCGGGGGGGCACAGATACGCAGTATTTT,CASRPWGRGGTDTQYF
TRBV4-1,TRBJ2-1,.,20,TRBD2,TGCGCCAGCAGCCAACCGCTGACTAGCGGGGGGGACTTTTTGTGGAATGAGCAGTTCTTC,CASSQPLTSGGDFLWNEQFF
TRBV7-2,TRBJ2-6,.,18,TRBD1,TGTGCCAGCAGCTCGGGACAGGGAACTCACTCTGGGGCCAACGTCCTGACTTTC,CASSSGQGTHSGANVLTF
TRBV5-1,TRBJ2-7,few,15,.,TGCGCCAGCAGCTTGAATGAGGGACAAATCTACGAGCAGTACTTC,CASSLNEGQIYEQYF
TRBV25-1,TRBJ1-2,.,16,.,TGTGCCAGCAGTGGAGACACACAGACCCCTGTCTATGGCTACACCTTC,CASSGDTQTPVYGYTF
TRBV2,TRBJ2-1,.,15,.,TGTGCCAGCAAGTCCACCAGAGCGGGCTACAATGAGCAGTTCTTC,CASKSTRAGYNEQFF
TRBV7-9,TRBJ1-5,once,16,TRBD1,TGTGCCAGCAGCCCGACAGGGGGAGGGGGCAATCAGCCCCAGCATTTT,CASSPTGGGGNQPQHF
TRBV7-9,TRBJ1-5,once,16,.,TGTGCCAGCAGCTTAAGGGGGACGGGGAGTCCTCAGCCCCAGCATTTT,CASSLRGTGSPQPQHF
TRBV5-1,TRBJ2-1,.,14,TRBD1,TGCGCCAGCAGCCCGGGACAGGAGTACAATGAGCAGTTCTTC,CASSPGQEYNEQFF
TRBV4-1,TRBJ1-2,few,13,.,TGCGCCAGCAGCCAGGCGGGGGCATGGGGCTACACCTTC,CASSQAGAWGYTF
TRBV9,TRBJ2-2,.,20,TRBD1,TGTGCCAGCAGCTTGACAGTTGGGACAGGGGCCCACTGGGGCACCGGGGAGCTGTTTTTT,CASSLTVGTGAHWGTGELFF
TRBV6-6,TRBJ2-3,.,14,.,TGTGCCAGCAGTTACACTATAAGCACAGATACGCAGTATTTT,CASSYTISTDTQYF
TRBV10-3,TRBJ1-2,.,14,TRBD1,TGTGCCATCAGTGAGGGGGACAGAGCTGGGGGCTACACCTTC,CAISEGDRAGGYTF
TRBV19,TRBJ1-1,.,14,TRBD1,TGTGCCAGTAGTATTCGGACAGGTAGGGCTGAAGCTTTCTTT,CASSIRTGRAEAFF
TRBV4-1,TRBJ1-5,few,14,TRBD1,TGCGCCAGCAGCCAAGGACAGGGGGTTCAGCCCCAGCATTTT,CASSQGQGVQPQHF
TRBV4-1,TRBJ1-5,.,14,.,TGCGCCAGCAGCTCCGGGACACAATATCAGCCCCAGCATTTT,CASSSGTQYQPQHF
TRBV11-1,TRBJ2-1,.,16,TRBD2,TGTGCCAGCAGCAAGGCGACTAGCGGGGGGTTCAATGAGCAGTTCTTC,CASSKATSGGFNEQFF
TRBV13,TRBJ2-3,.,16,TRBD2,TGTGCCAGCAGCTTACCCACCACGCGGGGGGGAGAAACGCAGTATTTT,CASSLPTTRGGETQYF
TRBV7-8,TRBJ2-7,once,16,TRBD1,TGTGCCAGCAGTCATCCCCTGTCAGGGGGTCGCGACGAGCAGTACTTC,CASSHPLSGGRDEQYF
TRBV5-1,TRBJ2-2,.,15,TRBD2,TGCGCCAGCAGCTTGGCCGCAGCGGGGTCCGGGGAGCTGTTTTTT,CASSLAAAGSGELFF
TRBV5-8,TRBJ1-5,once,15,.,TGTGCCAGCAGCTTTACGGGAGGGAGCAATCAGCCCCAGCATTTT,CASSFTGGSNQPQHF
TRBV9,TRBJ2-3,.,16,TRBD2,TGTGCCAGCAGCTCCTGGACTAGCGGGGGGCGGGATACGCAGTATTTT,CASSSWTSGGRDTQYF
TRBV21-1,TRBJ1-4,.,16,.,TGTGCCAGCAGCGACCGACCGGGAGGTAGGGGAGAAAAACTGTTTTTT,CASSDRPGGRGEKLFF
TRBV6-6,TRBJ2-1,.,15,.,TGTGCCAGCACGTCCCTTCTATTCTCCTACAATGAGCAGTTCTTC,CASTSLLFSYNEQFF
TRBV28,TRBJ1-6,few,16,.,TGTGCCAGCAGACGCCGGAGGGCTAAACCGGATTCACCCCTCCACTTT,CASRRRRAKPDSPLHF
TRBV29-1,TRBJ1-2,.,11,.,TGCAGCGTTGTTAGTAACTATGGCTACACCTTC,CSVVSNYGYTF
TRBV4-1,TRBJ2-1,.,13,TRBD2,TGCGCCAGCAGCCTGAGCGGGGGGAATGAGCAGTTCTTC,CASSLSGGNEQFF
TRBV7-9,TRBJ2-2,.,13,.,TGTGCCAGCAGCGAAGGGGCGACCGGGGAGCTGTTTTTT,CASSEGATGELFF
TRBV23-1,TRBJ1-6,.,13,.,TGCGCCAGTGACAGAGAAAATAATTCACCCCTCCACTTT,CASDRENNSPLHF
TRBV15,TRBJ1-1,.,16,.,TGTGCCACCAGCAGAGGAAGGGGGGGCCTGGGCACTGAAGCTTTCTTT,CATSRGRGGLGTEAFF
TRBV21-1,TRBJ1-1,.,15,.,TGTGCCAGCAGCAAAGCGCTGGGCGTCAGCACTGAAGCTTTCTTT,CASSKALGVSTEAFF
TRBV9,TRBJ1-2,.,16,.,TGTGCCAGCAGCGGCACCGTCGGCAGGGCTAACTATGGCTACACCTTC,CASSGTVGRANYGYTF
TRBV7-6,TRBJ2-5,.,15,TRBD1,TGTGCCAGCAGTCGAATACAGGGGTTCCAAGAGACCCAGTACTTC,CASSRIQGFQETQYF
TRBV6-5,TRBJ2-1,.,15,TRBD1,TGTGCCAGCACCCCCTGGGGGACAGTCAACAATGAGCAGTTCTTC,CASTPWGTVNNEQFF
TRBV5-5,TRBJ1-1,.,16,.,TGTGCCAGCAGCCCGTCGGGCGGGGAATCGGGCACTGAAGCTTTCTTT,CASSPSGGESGTEAFF
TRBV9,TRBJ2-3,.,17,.,TGTGCCAGCAGCGTAGCCCCGCGCAGGGACACCCAAGATACGCAGTATTTT,CASSVAPRRDTQDTQYF
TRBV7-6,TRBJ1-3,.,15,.,TGTGCCAGCTCTTCAACTGGGGGGTCTGGAAACACCATATATTTT,CASSSTGGSGNTIYF
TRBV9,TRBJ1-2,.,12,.,TGTGCCAGCAGCCCAGGGATCAATGGCTACACCTTC,CASSPGINGYTF
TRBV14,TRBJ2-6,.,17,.,TGTGCCAGCAGCCTCAGAGGCGGAAGCTCTGGGGCCAACGTCCTGACTTTC,CASSLRGGSSGANVLTF
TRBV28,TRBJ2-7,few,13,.,TGTGCCAGCAAGTCGGCAGGAACCTACGAGCAGTACTTC,CASKSAGTYEQYF
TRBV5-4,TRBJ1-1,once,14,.,TGTGCCAGCAGCTTGGTACCCCAGCGGGGGGGAGCTTTCTTT,CASSLVPQRGGAFF
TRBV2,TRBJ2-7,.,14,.,TGTGCCAGCAGTGAAGCGCTTTCAGGACTCCTCTCCAACTTC,CASSEALSGLLSNF
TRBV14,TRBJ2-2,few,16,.,TGTGCCAGCAGCCAGATAGAGGTGGTAAACACCGGGGAGCTGTTTTTT,CASSQIEVVNTGELFF